A selection of T cell receptor beta chains follows, all from one sample in a study of response to subunit inactivated influenza vaccine. TCRdb recomputed calls from the RT-PCR reads with MiXCR, one row per CDR3 protein. Among hundreds of thousands of distinct CDR3 sequences listed, over 25% were seen once. This specimen consisted of CD4+ T cells sorted from PBMCs, obtained 4 to 6 days after vaccination. The source is a man over 45 who received an inactivated influenza vaccine. Both conserved end residues are part of each CDR3. The D gene is left open where the match is weak. Only some rows state a clone size, as once, few, many or a class for expanded clones.

clone_size: few
j_call: TRBJ2-3
d_call: .
v_call: TRBV11-2
cdr3_aa: CASSLGPSNTQYF
cdr3_nt: TGTGCCAGCAGCTTGGGGCCTTCAAATACGCAGTATTTT

clone_size: .
j_call: TRBJ1-1
d_call: TRBD1
v_call: TRBV7-8
cdr3_aa: CASSPDRAFSTEAFF
cdr3_nt: TGTGCCAGCAGCCCGGACAGGGCTTTTAGCACTGAAGCTTTCTTT

clone_size: .
j_call: TRBJ2-1
d_call: .
v_call: TRBV23-1
cdr3_aa: CASSPRRARYNEQFF
cdr3_nt: TGCGCCAGCAGTCCCCGCAGGGCAAGGTACAATGAGCAGTTCTTC

clone_size: .
j_call: TRBJ2-1
d_call: TRBD1
v_call: TRBV18
cdr3_aa: CASSGTGSYGQFF
cdr3_nt: TGTGCCAGCTCCGGGACAGGGTCCTATGGGCAGTTCTTC

clone_size: .
j_call: TRBJ2-1
d_call: .
v_call: TRBV9
cdr3_aa: CASSHPARPNSYNEQFF
cdr3_nt: TGTGCCAGCAGCCATCCGGCGAGGCCAAACTCCTACAATGAGCAGTTCTTC

clone_size: few
j_call: TRBJ1-5
d_call: TRBD1
v_call: TRBV5-1
cdr3_aa: CASSKGQGSIF
cdr3_nt: TGCGCCAGCAGCAAGGGACAGGGTAGTATTTTT

clone_size: .
j_call: TRBJ2-1
d_call: TRBD2
v_call: TRBV5-1
cdr3_aa: CASSSSSGSGDEQFF
cdr3_nt: TGCGCCAGCAGCTCATCTAGCGGGAGTGGAGATGAGCAGTTCTTC

clone_size: .
j_call: TRBJ2-1
d_call: .
v_call: TRBV5-1
cdr3_aa: CASSKNRKTYNEQFF
cdr3_nt: TGCGCCAGCAGCAAAAACAGGAAAACTTACAATGAGCAGTTCTTC

clone_size: few
j_call: TRBJ1-1
d_call: .
v_call: TRBV7-2
cdr3_aa: CASSSRTAQSTEAFF
cdr3_nt: TGTGCCAGCAGCTCACGGACAGCTCAGAGCACTGAAGCTTTCTTT

clone_size: few
j_call: TRBJ2-7
d_call: TRBD2
v_call: TRBV20-1
cdr3_aa: CSAPVRRGTTYEQYF
cdr3_nt: TGCAGTGCTCCCGTGCGGCGGGGGACGACCTACGAGCAGTACTTC

clone_size: .
j_call: TRBJ2-1
d_call: TRBD1
v_call: TRBV5-1
cdr3_aa: CASSLGDRGHNEQFF
cdr3_nt: TGCGCCAGCAGCTTGGGGGACAGGGGCCACAATGAGCAGTTCTTC

clone_size: .
j_call: TRBJ2-7
d_call: TRBD1
v_call: TRBV20-1
cdr3_aa: CSAERTGAYEQYF
cdr3_nt: TGCAGTGCCGAACGGACAGGGGCCTACGAGCAGTACTTC

clone_size: .
j_call: TRBJ2-5
d_call: .
v_call: TRBV20-1
cdr3_aa: CSARDNRLAPYQETQYF
cdr3_nt: TGCAGTGCTAGAGATAATCGTCTAGCTCCGTACCAAGAGACCCAGTACTTC